The following is a T cell receptor (beta chain) sequence with its context. Its antigen is undetermined. These data originate in a study of T cell responses to AZD1222 COVID-19 vaccine. CDR3 length: 12 residues. The V gene lost 5 bases and the J gene lost 6 bases, with 10 bases spanning the gap. The method was immunoSEQ multiplex PCR; TCRdb's version includes in-frame clones alone and lacks a portion of them. This table holds over 95,000 clones, 87% found once. General observations from the study: Nearly half of spike-specific TCRs reportedly go after variant regions that carry no mutations.

Sequenced here: peripheral blood, sampled on day 0 of AZD1222 vaccination. This receptor was taken from an adult in good health. The V gene is TRBV12-3 or TRBV12-4, the J gene TRBJ1-1, with D uncertain. The CDR3 sequence is CASSPGLAEAFF. The CDR3 DNA is TGTGCCAGCAGTCCGGGGTTGGCTGAAGCTTTCTTT.